The next 10 T cell receptor beta chains were all read from a single sample in a study of CD8+ T cells in alopecia areata. TCR sequencing used cDNA made by reverse transcription of extracted RNA. Measured with immunoSEQ multiplex PCR; TCRdb has only the in-frame clones, and not every one. The sample shows 200,000 or so clones, around 50% of them seen only once. Sequencing was done on a sample of CD8+ T cells sorted from blood. The receptors here all came from a human donor in good health.

This sequence joins TRBV7-9 and TRBJ1-1; a possible D gene is TRBD1 (6 bases). CDR3 size: 16 residues. Germline CDR1 reads SEHNR; CDR2 reads FQNEAQ (reference sequence). V lost 1 base, J lost 7 bases, and 19 bases lay in between. This chain's CDR3 is CASSLGSTGARGEAFF. DNA of the CDR3: TGTGCCAGCAGCTTAGGATCGACGGGGGCGCGAGGTGAAGCTTTCTTT. The whole variable domain, filled in from reference TRBV7-9 and TRBJ1-1, reads DTGVSQNPRHKITKRGQNVTFRCDPISEHNRLYWYRQTLGQGPEFLTYFQNEAQLEKSRLLSDRFSAERPKGSFSTLEIQRTEQGDSAMYLCASSLGSTGARGEAFFGQGTRLTVV.

The chain uses TRBV6-5 and TRBJ2-5; 8 positions agree with TRBD2. Germline CDR1 is MNHEY and CDR2 is SVGAGI. This CDR3 spans 14 amino acids. The junction had 7 bases not matched to a gene; V was cut back by 8 bases and J by 2 bases. The CDR3: CASAEAGVQETQYF. The DNA for the CDR3 is TGTGCCAGCGCCGAAGCGGGGGTTCAAGAGACCCAGTACTTC.

The chain links TRBV19 to TRBJ2-7; 9 nucleotides line up with TRBD1. The germline gives CDR1 LNHDA, CDR2 SQIVND (reference sequence). V trimming: 5 bases; J trimming: 2 bases; junction bases outside the gene matches: 7. The CDR3 runs 15 residues. The CDR3, as DNA: TGTGCCAGTAGTCCCCGGGGACAGGGCCCCTACGAGCAGTACTTC. It specifies CASSPRGQGPYEQYF.

The chain employs TRBV18 and TRBJ1-2, with D perhaps matching TRBD1 (6 bases). The V gene lost 3 bases and the J gene lost 2 bases, with 31 bases spanning the gap. The CDR3 consists of 21 residues. Germline V CDR1 and CDR2: KGHSH, LQKENI. CDR3 bases: TGTGCCAGCTCACCCCCGCCTGGGAGTGAATACTACAGGGAAAGAAACTATGGCTACACCTTC. This sequence encodes CASSPPPGSEYYRERNYGYTF. The complete variable domain, with remaining parts taken from reference TRBV18 and TRBJ1-2, reads NAGVMQNPRHLVRRRGQEARLRCSPMKGHSHVYWYRQLPEEGLKFMVYLQKENIIDESGMPKERFSAEFPKEGPSILRIQQVVRGDSAAYFCASSPPPGSEYYRERNYGYTFGSGTRLTVV.

This chain links TRBV13 with TRBJ1-2; 7 bases line up with TRBD1. Germline values: CDR1 PRHDT, CDR2 FYEKMQ (reference sequence). CDR3 length equals 15 residues. With 5 bases clipped from V and 5 bases from J, the junction kept 11 bases outside the gene matches. The CDR3 region has the DNA TGTGCCAGCAGCCCGGGACAGACAGATACATATGGCTACACCTTC. Translation: CASSPGQTDTYGYTF.

The chain has TRBV7-9 and TRBJ2-1, with 7 bases identical to TRBD1. With V trimmed by 5 bases and J by 0 bases, 7 bases remained unmatched. Germline V gene lookup returns CDR1 SEHNR and CDR2 FQNEAQ (reference sequence). There are 16 residues in the CDR3. The CDR3 sequence is CASSASSGGSYNEQFF. Written as DNA, the CDR3 is TGTGCCAGCAGCGCATCCTCAGGGGGCTCCTACAATGAGCAGTTCTTC.

The CDR3 loop reads CAWSTGNMNTEAFF. CDR3 nucleotides: TGTGCCTGGAGTACAGGGAACATGAACACTGAAGCTTTCTTT. The chain couples TRBV30 to TRBJ1-1, with D perhaps matching TRBD1 (6 bases). V was trimmed by 2 bases and J by 0 bases, leaving 10 bases between them. Germline V gene lookup returns CDR1 GTSNPN and CDR2 SVGIG (reference sequence). This CDR3 is built from 14 residues.

Of note for this clone: Germline and junction disagree at one end, which may indicate a read error. The chain has TRBV2 and TRBJ2-3; the D gene is possibly TRBD2 (7 bases). CDR1 is SNHLY and CDR2 is FYNNEI in the germline V gene. The CDR3 spans 12 residues. CDR3 sequence reads: CASREGGGTQYF. The CDR3 DNA reads as TGTGCCAGCAGAGAAGGGGGGGGTACGCAGTATTTT. The full variable domain, with the rest looked up from reference TRBV2 and TRBJ2-3, is EPEVTQTPSHQVTQMGQEVILRCVPISNHLYFYWYRQILGQKVEFLVSFYNNEISEKSEIFDDQFSVERPDGSNFTLKIRSTKLEDSAMYFCASREGGGTQYFGPGTRLTVL.

In nucleotides, the CDR3 is TGTGCCAGCAGCCCGGGGGTAGGAAGACTTTACACCTTC. Translating gives CASSPGVGRLYTF. The chain employs TRBV6-5 and TRBJ1-2; D possibly corresponds to TRBD1 (5 bases). This CDR3 contains 13 residues. The V end lost 6 bases, the J end lost 11 bases, and 19 bases lay between the germline ends. Germline-derived CDR1 and CDR2 are MNHEY and SVGAGI.

This clone turned up a few times. The chain recombines TRBV19 with TRBJ1-1; D remains unclear. Germline CDR1 reads LNHDA; CDR2 reads SQIVND (reference sequence). This CDR3 is built from 14 residues. The V gene lost 5 bases and the J gene lost 6 bases, with 16 bases spanning the gap. This CDR3 is CASSLGPGVAEAFF. CDR3 sequence (DNA): TGTGCCAGTAGTCTCGGTCCCGGGGTGGCTGAAGCTTTCTTT.